The clone carrying this TCR beta chain was counted once. Its antigen remains unknown. CDR3 length equals 15 residues. Germline values: CDR1 SGHAT, CDR2 FQNNGV. Trimming pared 0 bases from V and 3 bases from J, leaving 12 bases between. Sequencing used immunoSEQ multiplex PCR; TCRdb keeps in-frame clones, though not all of them. In the table there are fewer than 90,000 clones, approximately 86% of which are singletons. This entry is derived from a study of OX40 agonist ivuxolimab in advanced cancers. At the level of the study: Treatment of patients was with ivuxolimab, an agonistic anti-OX40 (CD134) antibody. Under the entry rules, prior anti-PD-1, anti-PD-L1 or anti-CTLA-4 therapy was allowed, and around 40% had some. Of the patients, three showed partial responses, one with hepatocellular carcinoma and two with cutaneous melanoma. Study results and limitations: CD4+ and CD8+ blood T cells expanded clonally by week 6 at 0.1 to 3.0 mg/kg.

The rearrangement joins TRBV11-2 to TRBJ2-7, with D possibly TRBD1 on 6 matching bases. This specimen consisted of CD4+ or CD8+ T cells sorted from blood, obtained in a trial of the OX40 agonist ivuxolimab. The clonotype was recovered from an adult with an advanced solid tumor such as melanoma, head and neck, liver or kidney cancer. The CDR3 sequence: CASSLDRGTVYEQYF. Written as DNA, the CDR3 is TGTGCCAGCAGCTTAGATAGGGGGACGGTCTACGAGCAGTACTTC.